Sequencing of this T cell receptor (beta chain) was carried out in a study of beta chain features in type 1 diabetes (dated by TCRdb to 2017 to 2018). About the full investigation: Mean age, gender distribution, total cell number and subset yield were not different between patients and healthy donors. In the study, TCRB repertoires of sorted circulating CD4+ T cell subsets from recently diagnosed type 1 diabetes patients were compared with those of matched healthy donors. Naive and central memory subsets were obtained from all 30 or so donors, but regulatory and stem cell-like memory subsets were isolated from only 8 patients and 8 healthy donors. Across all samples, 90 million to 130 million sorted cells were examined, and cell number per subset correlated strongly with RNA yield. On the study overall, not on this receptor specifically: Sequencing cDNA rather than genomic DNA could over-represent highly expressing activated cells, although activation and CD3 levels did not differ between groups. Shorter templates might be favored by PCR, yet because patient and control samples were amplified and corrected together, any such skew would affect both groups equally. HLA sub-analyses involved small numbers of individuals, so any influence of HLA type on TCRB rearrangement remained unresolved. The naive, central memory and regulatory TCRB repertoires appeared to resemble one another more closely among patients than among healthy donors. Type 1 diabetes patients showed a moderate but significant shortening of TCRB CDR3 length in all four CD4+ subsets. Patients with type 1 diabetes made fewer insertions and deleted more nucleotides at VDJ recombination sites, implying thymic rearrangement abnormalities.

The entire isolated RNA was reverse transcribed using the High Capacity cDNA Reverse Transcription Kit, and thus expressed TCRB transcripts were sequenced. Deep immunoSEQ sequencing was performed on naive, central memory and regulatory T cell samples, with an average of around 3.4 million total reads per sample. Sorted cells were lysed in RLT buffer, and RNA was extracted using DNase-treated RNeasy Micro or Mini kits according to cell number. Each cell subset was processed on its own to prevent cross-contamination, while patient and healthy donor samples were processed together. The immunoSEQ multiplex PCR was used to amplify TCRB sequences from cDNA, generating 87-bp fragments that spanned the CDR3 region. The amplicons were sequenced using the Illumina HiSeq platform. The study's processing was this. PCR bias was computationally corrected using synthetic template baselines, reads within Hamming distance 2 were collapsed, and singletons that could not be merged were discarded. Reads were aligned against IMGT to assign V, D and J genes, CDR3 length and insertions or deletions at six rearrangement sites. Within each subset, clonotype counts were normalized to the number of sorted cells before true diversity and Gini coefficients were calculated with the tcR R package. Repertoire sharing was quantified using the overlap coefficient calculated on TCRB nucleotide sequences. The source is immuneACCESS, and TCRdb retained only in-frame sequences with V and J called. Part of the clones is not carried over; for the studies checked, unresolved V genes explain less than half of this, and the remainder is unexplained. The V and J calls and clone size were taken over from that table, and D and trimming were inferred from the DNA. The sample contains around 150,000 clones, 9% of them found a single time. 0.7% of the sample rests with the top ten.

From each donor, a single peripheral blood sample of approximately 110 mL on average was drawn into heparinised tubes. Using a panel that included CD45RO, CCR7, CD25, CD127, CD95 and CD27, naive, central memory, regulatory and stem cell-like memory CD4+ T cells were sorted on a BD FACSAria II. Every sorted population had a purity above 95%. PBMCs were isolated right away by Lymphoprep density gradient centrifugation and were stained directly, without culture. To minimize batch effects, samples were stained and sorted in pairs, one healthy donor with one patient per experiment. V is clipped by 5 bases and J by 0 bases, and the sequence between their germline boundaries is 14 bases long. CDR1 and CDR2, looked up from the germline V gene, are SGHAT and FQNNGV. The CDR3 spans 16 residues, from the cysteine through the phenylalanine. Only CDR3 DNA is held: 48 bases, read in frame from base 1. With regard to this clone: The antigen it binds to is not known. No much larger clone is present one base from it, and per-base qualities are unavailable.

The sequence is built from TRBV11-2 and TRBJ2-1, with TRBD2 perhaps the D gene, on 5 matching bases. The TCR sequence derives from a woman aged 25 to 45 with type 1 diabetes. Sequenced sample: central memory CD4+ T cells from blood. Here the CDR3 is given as CASSLLQRSSYNEQFF. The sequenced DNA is TGTGCCAGCAGCCTACTTCAGCGGTCCTCCTACAATGAGCAGTTCTTC.